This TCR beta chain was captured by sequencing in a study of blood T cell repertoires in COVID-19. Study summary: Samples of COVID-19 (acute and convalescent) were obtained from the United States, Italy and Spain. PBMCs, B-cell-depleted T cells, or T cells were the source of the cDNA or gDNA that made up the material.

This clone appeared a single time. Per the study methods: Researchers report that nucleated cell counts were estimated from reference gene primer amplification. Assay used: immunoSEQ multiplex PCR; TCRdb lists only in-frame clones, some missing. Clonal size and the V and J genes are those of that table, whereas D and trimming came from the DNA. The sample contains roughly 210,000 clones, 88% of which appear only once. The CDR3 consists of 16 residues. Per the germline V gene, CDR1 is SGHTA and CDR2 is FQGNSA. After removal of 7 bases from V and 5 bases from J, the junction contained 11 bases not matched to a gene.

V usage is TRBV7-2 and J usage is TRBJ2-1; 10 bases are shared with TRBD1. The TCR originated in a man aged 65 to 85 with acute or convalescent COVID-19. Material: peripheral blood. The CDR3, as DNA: TGTGCCAGCAACTACCTTATCGGGACAGGGGACAATGAGCAGTTCTTC. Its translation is CASNYLIGTGDNEQFF.